These T cell receptor beta chains were read from a single sample in a study of beta chain features in type 1 diabetes. The repertoire was sequenced with immunoSEQ multiplex PCR; TCRdb's copy has only in-frame clones and lacks some. Of some 160,000 clones listed, about 9% are singletons. The sequencing sample was made of central memory CD4+ T cells from blood. The receptors stem from a woman younger than 45 with type 1 diabetes. CDR3s leave out the opening cysteine and the closing phenylalanine or tryptophan. Fields, in order: V gene, clone size, J gene, CDR3 protein. Clone size is shown for a subset of rows, as once, few, many or a class of expanded clone.

TRBV4-1,NA,TRBJ2-3,ASSQDQRISTDTQY
TRBV4-2,few,TRBJ2-3,ASSLSGGDTDTQY
TRBV7-8,NA,TRBJ2-3,ASSPGLGASTDTQY
TRBV7-9,few,TRBJ2-6,ASSSSYPGANVLT
TRBV7-9,many,TRBJ2-7,ASSPSRGSVEQY
TRBV19,few,TRBJ2-3,ASKSGRAGTDTQY
TRBV30,NA,TRBJ2-3,AHARYETDTQY
TRBV7-2,NA,TRBJ1-2,ASSLIVGLGYGCT
TRBV13,few,TRBJ2-7,ASSARTNRVMVYEQY
TRBV11-2,many,TRBJ1-1,ASSLVEGTEAF
TRBV11-2,NA,TRBJ2-7,ASSLVSGETYEQY
TRBV4-2,NA,TRBJ2-2,ASSQTVSTGELF
TRBV5-1,NA,TRBJ2-4,ASMTGTKNIQY
TRBV4-1,few,TRBJ2-7,ASSQARGVPIYEQY
TRBV4-1,few,TRBJ2-3,ASSPTRTGGTDTQY
TRBV5-1,few,TRBJ2-5,ASSLATGGPETQY
TRBV11-2,NA,TRBJ2-5,ASSLISGHQETQY
TRBV9,few,TRBJ2-1,ASSTQGDNEQF
TRBV28,NA,TRBJ2-1,ASTTLRADYNEQF
TRBV18,few,TRBJ1-2,ASSPPGLRRDYGYT
TRBV2,few,TRBJ2-5,ASTRDREQTQY
TRBV28,NA,TRBJ2-7,ASSPSLAGVDEQY
TRBV6-5,NA,TRBJ1-1,ASSENRGTEAF
TRBV5-1,NA,TRBJ1-5,ASSLATRQGLNQPQH
TRBV5-1,NA,TRBJ1-1,ASSFAAGSEAF
TRBV5-4,few,TRBJ2-5,ASSSASGGRETQY
TRBV7-9,NA,TRBJ1-2,ASSLDSGRGYT
TRBV5-1,few,TRBJ2-5,ASSGSGTYQETQY
TRBV18,few,TRBJ1-5,ASSPQGSGSNQPQH